The 9 T cell receptor beta chains below were found in one sample sequenced in a study of T cells in Graves' hyperthyroidism and ophthalmopathy. RNA transcripts served as the template for amplifying TCR beta CDR3 regions. First-round RT-PCR targeting the TCR CDR3 was performed with the HTBI primer set. TCRdb reanalysed the multiplex PCR reads using MiXCR and keeps one entry per CDR3 protein. The table includes a few hundred thousand distinct CDR3 sequences, roughly a sixth detected once. Sequenced: blood. Receptors were obtained from a woman between 18 and 29 years old with Graves' ophthalmopathy.

This clonotype was picked up many times. The CDR3 reads CASSLTGQSYEQYF. In DNA, the CDR3 is TGTGCCAGCAGCTTAACGGGACAGTCCTACGAGCAGTACTTC. The chain uses TRBV13 and TRBJ2-7; 7 bases line up with TRBD1. V dropped 2 bases and J dropped 1; count of bases not matched to a gene: 2. Germline CDR1 and CDR2: PRHDT and FYEKMQ (reference sequence). This CDR3 has 14 residues.

This clonotype was observed once. The chain recombines TRBV6-2 or TRBV6-3 with TRBJ2-6, with a weak D call TRBD1 (7 bases). V lost 5 bases and J lost 1, with 15 bases in between. Germline loops: CDR1 MNHEY, CDR2 SVGEGT. The CDR3 covers 17 residues. In DNA, the CDR3 is TGTGCCAGCAGTGGACTCCAGGGGGGTTCTGGGGCCAACGTCCTGACTTTC. Protein: CASSGLQGGSGANVLTF.

This clonotype came up a few times. V and J are TRBV4-3 and TRBJ2-1, with D maybe TRBD1 (6 bases). This CDR3 comprises 16 residues. Germline values: CDR1 LGHNA, CDR2 YSLEER. V shed 1 base and J shed 6 bases, with 16 bases lying between them. CDR3: CASSQVTGLGGNEQFF. In DNA form, the CDR3 reads TGCGCCAGCAGCCAAGTGACAGGCTTGGGCGGCAATGAGCAGTTCTTC.

In this sample, this clonotype turned up many times. The chain couples TRBV6-1 to TRBJ2-6; TRBD1 aligns across 7 bases. In germline, CDR1 is MNHNS, CDR2 SASEGT. Trimming took 5 bases from V and 0 from J; bases not matched to a gene: 4. This CDR3 has 16 amino acids. DNA of the CDR3: TGTGCCAGCAGTAAAACAGGGGACTCTGGGGCCAACGTCCTGACTTTC. Translated: CASSKTGDSGANVLTF.

This clonotype was seen repeatedly, ten times or more. J is TRBJ2-7 and V is TRBV27, with D perhaps TRBD1 or TRBD2 (5 bases each). The CDR3 consists of 15 residues. Trimming removed 2 bases from V and 2 bases from J, with 13 bases in between. Germline CDR1 MNHEY, CDR2 SMNVEV (reference sequence). The CDR3 loop reads CASSLAGTETYEQYF. In DNA form, the CDR3 reads TGTGCCAGCAGTTTAGCCGGGACGGAGACCTACGAGCAGTACTTC.

This clonotype was seen ten or more times. The chain has TRBV2 and TRBJ2-7; D might be TRBD2 (5 bases). The CDR3 sequence is 14 residues long. V shed 3 bases and J shed 3 bases, with 12 bases lying between them. From germline, CDR1 is SNHLY and CDR2 FYNNEI. The CDR3 DNA sequence: TGTGCCAGCAGTGAGGCAGAGGGTTTCTACGAGCAGTACTTC. Translating it yields CASSEAEGFYEQYF.

This clonotype was recorded at least ten times. The gene calls are TRBV7-3 and TRBJ2-2, with D possibly being TRBD2 (6 bases). This CDR3 comprises 15 residues. Germline V gene data show CDR1 as SGHTA and CDR2 as FQGTGA. Trimming cost V 1 base and J 3 bases, with 9 bases left between them. The CDR3 protein is CASSLIAEDTGELFF. For the CDR3, the DNA is TGTGCCAGCAGCTTAATAGCGGAGGACACCGGGGAGCTGTTTTTT.

The chain is built from TRBV19 and TRBJ1-6, with 7 bases matching TRBD1. J was trimmed by 7 bases and V by 5 bases; bases with no gene match: 8. The length of the CDR3 is 15 residues. Looked up from germline, CDR1 is LNHDA and CDR2 is SQIVND (reference sequence). CDR3 sequence reads: CASSSEQGRNSPLHF. CDR3 in DNA: TGTGCCAGTAGTTCTGAACAGGGGAGGAATTCACCCCTCCACTTT.

The chain uses TRBV11-2 and TRBJ1-2; the match to TRBD1 covers 10 bases. This CDR3 is 16 amino acids long. Germline loops: CDR1 SGHAT, CDR2 FQNNGV. V lost 4 bases and J lost 3; bases outside the gene matches: 8. For the CDR3, the DNA is TGTGCCAGCAGCTCTTACGTCGGGACAGGGGACTATGGCTACACCTTC. Its protein is CASSSYVGTGDYGYTF.